This T cell receptor beta chain was captured in a study of kidney transplant recipient with SARS-CoV-2 infection. This clonotype has ten or more counts. The CDR3 contains 13 residues. Germline V gene data show CDR1 as DFQATT and CDR2 as SNEGSKA (reference sequence). With V trimmed by 5 bases and J by 8 bases, 1 base remained unmatched. TCRdb processed the reads anew with MiXCR; each CDR3 protein has one entry. This sample yields fewer than 250,000 distinct CDR3 sequences, of which less than 35% are seen a single time; under 7.5% belongs to the top ten. The chain uses TRBV20-1 and TRBJ2-1, with 15 bases fitting TRBD2. The sequence was collected from a young adult male patient who had COVID-19 and was a kidney transplant recipient. Some T cells may have come from the graft donor. The starting material was a blood sample, obtained at baseline and between days 110 and 120 from a kidney transplant recipient. CDR3 in DNA: TGCAGTGCTCGGACTAGCGGGAGGGATGAGCAGTTCTTC. This sequence encodes CSARTSGRDEQFF.